A single T cell receptor beta chain is shown here with its context. The antigen is unknown. An Oncomine TCR Beta short-read assay was used to sequence the DNA from cultured CD4+ T cells. Using its own MiXCR run on the PCR reads, TCRdb lists one record per CDR3 protein. This table holds over 8,500 distinct CDR3 sequences, roughly three fifths found once. The sample belongs to a study of vaccination and CD4 T cells after COVID-19. Study summary: No peptide, an HIV-1 Nef pool, or a CEFX pool was what each control culture received.

Treatment defined: roughly 11-day PBMC culture with coronavirus spike peptide pools or control peptides (ViraFEST assay). V was pared by 6 bases and J by 0 bases, with 9 bases between. There are 14 residues in the CDR3. CDR1 MGHDK and CDR2 SYGVNS come from the germline V gene. The sample comprised CD4+ T cells from blood, cultured in vitro. The rearrangement uses TRBV25-1 and TRBJ1-5, with D hard to call. The clonotype comes from a human donor who had recovered from COVID-19. The CDR3 region has the DNA TGTGCCAGCAGACCAAGGTATAGCAATCAGCCCCAGCATTTT. Its translation: CASRPRYSNQPQHF.